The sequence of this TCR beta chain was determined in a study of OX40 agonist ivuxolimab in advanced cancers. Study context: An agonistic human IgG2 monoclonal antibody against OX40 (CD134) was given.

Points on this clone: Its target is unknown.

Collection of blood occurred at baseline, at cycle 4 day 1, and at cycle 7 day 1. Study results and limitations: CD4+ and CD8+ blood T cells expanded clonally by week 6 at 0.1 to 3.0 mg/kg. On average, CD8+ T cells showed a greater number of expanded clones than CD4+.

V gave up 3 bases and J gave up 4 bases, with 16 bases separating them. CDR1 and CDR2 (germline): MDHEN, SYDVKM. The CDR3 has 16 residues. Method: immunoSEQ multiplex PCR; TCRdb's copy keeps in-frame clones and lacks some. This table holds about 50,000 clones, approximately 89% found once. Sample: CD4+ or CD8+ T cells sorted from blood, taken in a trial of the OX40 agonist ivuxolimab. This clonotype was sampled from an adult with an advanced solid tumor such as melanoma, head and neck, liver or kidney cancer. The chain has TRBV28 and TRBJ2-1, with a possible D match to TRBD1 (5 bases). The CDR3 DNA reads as TGTGCCAGCAGTTTTTCCTGGCAGGGTTTTTACAATGAGCAGTTCTTC. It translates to CASSFSWQGFYNEQFF. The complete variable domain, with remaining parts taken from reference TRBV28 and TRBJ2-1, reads DVKVTQSSRYLVKRTGEKVFLECVQDMDHENMFWYRQDPGLGLRLIYFSYDVKMKEKGDIPEGYSVSREKKERFSLILESASTNQTSMYLCASSFSWQGFYNEQFFGPGTRLTVL.